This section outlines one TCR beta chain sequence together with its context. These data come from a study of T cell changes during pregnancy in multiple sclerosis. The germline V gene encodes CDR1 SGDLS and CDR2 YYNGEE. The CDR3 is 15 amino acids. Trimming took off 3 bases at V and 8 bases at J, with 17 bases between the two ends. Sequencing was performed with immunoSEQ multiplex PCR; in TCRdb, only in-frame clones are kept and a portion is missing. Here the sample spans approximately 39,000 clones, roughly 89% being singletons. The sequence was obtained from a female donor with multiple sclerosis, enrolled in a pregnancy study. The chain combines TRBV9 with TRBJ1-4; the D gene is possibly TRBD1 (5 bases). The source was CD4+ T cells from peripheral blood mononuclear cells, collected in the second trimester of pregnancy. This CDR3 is CASSAHGGKDEKLFF. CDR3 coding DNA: TGTGCCAGCAGCGCTCACGGGGGAAAGGACGAAAAACTGTTTTTT.